This TCR beta chain was retrieved from a study of cytomegalovirus exposure and HLA in healthy donors. The assay was immunoSEQ multiplex PCR, and TCRdb's table has in-frame clones only and misses some. The sample records over 120,000 clones, about 95% being singletons. The germline V and J ends were trimmed by 4 bases and 4 bases, with 10 bases remaining between them. CDR1 and CDR2 (germline): MNHNS, SASEGT. The CDR3 loop spans 14 amino acids. Specimen: PBMCs. The receptor comes from a man aged 18 to 30 in good health and CMV-seropositive. The V call is TRBV6-1, the J call TRBJ2-2; no definite D call. CDR3 sequence: CASSVAEFTGELFF. The CDR3, as DNA: TGTGCCAGCAGTGTGGCGGAATTCACCGGGGAGCTGTTTTTT.